A selection of T cell receptor beta chains follows, all from one sample in a study of early T cells in non-severe SARS-CoV-2 infection. TCRdb analysed the 5' RACE reads with MiXCR anew, one entry per CDR3 protein. The table shows some 42,000 distinct CDR3 sequences, with about 6% occurring only once. Sample: whole blood, taken at baseline. These receptors were taken from an adult who was a healthcare worker with PCR-confirmed SARS-CoV-2 infection or an uninfected control (not recorded which). Each CDR3 is given with its conserved first and last residue. Each record gives: V gene, D gene, clone size, J gene, CDR3 protein, CDR3 DNA. A D gene is named only where the DNA matches it firmly. Size values are once, few and many counts, or a class for expanded clones, and some rows have none.

V gene: TRBV28; D gene: -; clone size: many; J gene: TRBJ1-2; CDR3 protein: CASNGNYGYTF; CDR3 DNA: TGTGCCAGCAACGGTAACTATGGCTACACCTTC
V gene: TRBV5-1; D gene: -; clone size: few; J gene: TRBJ2-1; CDR3 protein: CASSFSGQNEQFF; CDR3 DNA: TGCGCCAGCAGCTTTTCAGGGCAGAATGAGCAGTTCTTC
V gene: TRBV4-2; D gene: -; clone size: many; J gene: TRBJ2-2; CDR3 protein: CASSPEGSGELFF; CDR3 DNA: TGTGCCAGCAGCCCAGAGGGGTCCGGGGAGCTGTTTTTT
V gene: TRBV11-2; D gene: TRBD1; clone size: many; J gene: TRBJ1-2; CDR3 protein: CASSSSGTGLYGYTF; CDR3 DNA: TGTGCCAGCAGCTCCTCCGGGACAGGTCTCTATGGCTACACCTTC
V gene: TRBV12-3/TRBV12-4; D gene: TRBD2; clone size: few; J gene: TRBJ2-3; CDR3 protein: CASSTVLAGGLSTDTQYF; CDR3 DNA: TGTGCCAGCAGTACCGTACTAGCGGGGGGCCTTAGCACAGATACGCAGTATTTT
V gene: TRBV6-6; D gene: TRBD2; clone size: -; J gene: TRBJ2-5; CDR3 protein: CASRDSGARETQYF; CDR3 DNA: TGTGCCAGCCGAGATAGCGGGGCCCGAGAGACCCAGTACTTC
V gene: TRBV13; D gene: -; clone size: -; J gene: TRBJ1-1; CDR3 protein: CASSPTVLDTEAFF; CDR3 DNA: TGTGCCAGCAGCCCGACAGTTCTTGACACTGAAGCTTTCTTT
V gene: TRBV27; D gene: -; clone size: many; J gene: TRBJ1-1; CDR3 protein: CASSLLGGTEAFF; CDR3 DNA: TGTGCCAGCAGTTTATTAGGGGGCACTGAAGCTTTCTTT
V gene: TRBV24-1; D gene: -; clone size: many; J gene: TRBJ1-5; CDR3 protein: CATSDGGGNQPQHF; CDR3 DNA: TGTGCCACCAGTGATGGGGGGGGCAATCAGCCCCAGCATTTT
V gene: TRBV6-2/TRBV6-3; D gene: TRBD2; clone size: -; J gene: TRBJ2-5; CDR3 protein: CASSLGLAGQETQYF; CDR3 DNA: TGTGCCAGCAGTCTTGGACTAGCGGGGCAAGAGACCCAGTACTTC
V gene: TRBV7-2; D gene: -; clone size: -; J gene: TRBJ2-4; CDR3 protein: CASSLVGGPENIQYF; CDR3 DNA: TGTGCCAGCAGCTTAGTGGGGGGCCCCGAAAACATTCAGTACTTC
V gene: TRBV29-1; D gene: -; clone size: many; J gene: TRBJ2-3; CDR3 protein: CSSLRGTDTQYF; CDR3 DNA: TGCAGCTCTCTCCGGGGCACAGATACGCAGTATTTT
V gene: TRBV6-2/TRBV6-3; D gene: TRBD1; clone size: few; J gene: TRBJ2-7; CDR3 protein: CASNRDRRLEQYF; CDR3 DNA: TGTGCCAGCAACCGGGACAGGCGCTTGGAGCAGTACTTC
V gene: TRBV5-4; D gene: -; clone size: many; J gene: TRBJ1-1; CDR3 protein: CASSLDSLEAFF; CDR3 DNA: TGTGCCAGCAGCTTGGACAGCCTTGAAGCTTTCTTT
V gene: TRBV11-2; D gene: -; clone size: -; J gene: TRBJ2-1; CDR3 protein: CASSLTPGSSYNEQFF; CDR3 DNA: TGTGCCAGCAGCTTAACACCAGGGAGCTCCTACAATGAGCAGTTCTTC
V gene: TRBV20-1; D gene: -; clone size: few; J gene: TRBJ2-1; CDR3 protein: CSAHDNEQFF; CDR3 DNA: TGCAGTGCTCATGACAATGAGCAGTTCTTC
V gene: TRBV7-8; D gene: TRBD2; clone size: many; J gene: TRBJ2-1; CDR3 protein: CASKPSGGALGQFF; CDR3 DNA: TGTGCCAGCAAACCTAGCGGGGGGGCCCTGGGGCAGTTCTTC
V gene: TRBV7-9; D gene: TRBD1; clone size: -; J gene: TRBJ1-6; CDR3 protein: CASSQGTGFYNSPLHF; CDR3 DNA: TGTGCCAGCAGCCAAGGGACAGGGTTTTATAATTCACCCCTCCACTTT
V gene: TRBV11-3; D gene: -; clone size: -; J gene: TRBJ2-2; CDR3 protein: CASSPDGQRYTGELFF; CDR3 DNA: TGTGCCAGCAGCCCAGATGGCCAGAGGTACACCGGGGAGCTGTTTTTT
V gene: TRBV14; D gene: -; clone size: many; J gene: TRBJ1-2; CDR3 protein: CASSQGGPIYGYTF; CDR3 DNA: TGTGCCAGCAGCCAAGGAGGACCGATCTATGGCTACACCTTC
V gene: TRBV5-1; D gene: -; clone size: -; J gene: TRBJ2-3; CDR3 protein: CASSLGVALTDTQYF; CDR3 DNA: TGCGCCAGCAGCTTGGGGGTAGCGCTAACAGATACGCAGTATTTT
V gene: TRBV28; D gene: -; clone size: few; J gene: TRBJ1-5; CDR3 protein: CASRPPANQPQHF; CDR3 DNA: TGTGCCAGCAGGCCCCCGGCGAATCAGCCCCAGCATTTT
V gene: TRBV11-2; D gene: -; clone size: many; J gene: TRBJ2-5; CDR3 protein: CASSFAFQETQYF; CDR3 DNA: TGTGCCAGCAGCTTCGCGTTCCAAGAGACCCAGTACTTC
V gene: TRBV7-8; D gene: -; clone size: many; J gene: TRBJ1-4; CDR3 protein: CASSFMATNEKLFF; CDR3 DNA: TGTGCCAGCAGCTTCATGGCAACTAATGAAAAACTGTTTTTT
V gene: TRBV7-9; D gene: TRBD1; clone size: many; J gene: TRBJ2-7; CDR3 protein: CASTGQGAYEQYF; CDR3 DNA: TGTGCCAGCACCGGACAGGGGGCCTACGAGCAGTACTTC
V gene: TRBV7-3; D gene: TRBD1; clone size: few; J gene: TRBJ2-7; CDR3 protein: CASSWGQGYEQYF; CDR3 DNA: TGTGCCAGCAGCTGGGGACAGGGATACGAGCAGTACTTC
V gene: TRBV7-6; D gene: -; clone size: many; J gene: TRBJ2-5; CDR3 protein: CASSLAGTETQYF; CDR3 DNA: TGTGCCAGCAGCTTAGCTGGAACGGAGACCCAGTACTTC
V gene: TRBV11-2; D gene: -; clone size: few; J gene: TRBJ2-3; CDR3 protein: CVSSPLTDTQYF; CDR3 DNA: TGTGTCAGCAGCCCTCTTACGGATACGCAGTATTTT
V gene: TRBV12-3/TRBV12-4; D gene: -; clone size: few; J gene: TRBJ1-1; CDR3 protein: CASSLGGLNTEAFF; CDR3 DNA: TGTGCCAGCAGTTTAGGGGGGCTAAACACTGAAGCTTTCTTT
V gene: TRBV12-3/TRBV12-4; D gene: -; clone size: many; J gene: TRBJ2-5; CDR3 protein: CASSLGGPETQYF; CDR3 DNA: TGTGCCAGCAGTTTAGGCGGACCCGAGACCCAGTACTTC
V gene: TRBV6-1; D gene: -; clone size: few; J gene: TRBJ2-7; CDR3 protein: CASSEGARYEQYF; CDR3 DNA: TGTGCCAGCAGTGAAGGGGCGCGATACGAGCAGTACTTC
V gene: TRBV7-9; D gene: TRBD1; clone size: -; J gene: TRBJ2-1; CDR3 protein: CASSGPGQGLSSYNEQFF; CDR3 DNA: TGTGCCAGCAGCGGTCCGGGACAGGGTCTCAGCTCCTACAATGAGCAGTTCTTC
V gene: TRBV9; D gene: -; clone size: many; J gene: TRBJ2-3; CDR3 protein: CASSVALRPPFTDTQYF; CDR3 DNA: TGTGCCAGCAGCGTAGCTCTCCGGCCACCGTTCACAGATACGCAGTATTTT
V gene: TRBV12-3/TRBV12-4; D gene: -; clone size: -; J gene: TRBJ2-7; CDR3 protein: CASSLKAGAAEQYF; CDR3 DNA: TGTGCCAGCAGTTTAAAGGCAGGGGCCGCCGAGCAGTACTTC
V gene: TRBV29-1; D gene: TRBD1; clone size: -; J gene: TRBJ2-1; CDR3 protein: CSVHRGNEQFF; CDR3 DNA: TGCAGCGTTCACAGGGGAAATGAGCAGTTCTTC
V gene: TRBV2; D gene: -; clone size: many; J gene: TRBJ2-1; CDR3 protein: CASSEGGRTPYYNEQFF; CDR3 DNA: TGTGCCAGCAGTGAAGGCGGCAGGACACCGTATTACAATGAGCAGTTCTTC
V gene: TRBV28; D gene: TRBD1; clone size: many; J gene: TRBJ1-5; CDR3 protein: CASSFRQGVRDQPQHF; CDR3 DNA: TGTGCCAGCAGTTTTAGACAGGGGGTAAGGGATCAGCCCCAGCATTTT
V gene: TRBV12-3/TRBV12-4; D gene: TRBD2; clone size: -; J gene: TRBJ2-2; CDR3 protein: CASSTREGGELFF; CDR3 DNA: TGTGCCAGCAGCACCAGGGAGGGCGGGGAGCTGTTTTTT
V gene: TRBV12-3/TRBV12-4; D gene: TRBD1; clone size: many; J gene: TRBJ1-1; CDR3 protein: CASSLANRGNTEAFF; CDR3 DNA: TGTGCCAGCAGTTTAGCGAACAGGGGGAACACTGAAGCTTTCTTT
V gene: TRBV27; D gene: -; clone size: many; J gene: TRBJ2-1; CDR3 protein: CASSWGGNEQFF; CDR3 DNA: TGTGCCAGCAGTTGGGGAGGCAATGAGCAGTTCTTC